These T cell receptor beta chains were read from a single sample in a study of post-analysis software for immune sequencing data. TCRdb fed the PCR reads into MiXCR, producing one record per CDR3 protein. This sample has some 690,000 distinct CDR3 sequences; more than 50% occur once, and the top ten carry around 10%. Material: blood. Receptor source: a girl aged 2-10 years with multiple sclerosis. The CDR3 runs from the conserved cysteine through the conserved F or W. The order of the fields is J gene, D gene, V gene, clone size, CDR3 DNA, CDR3 protein. D genes are given only for firm matches. Not every row has a clone size; where given, it reads once, few, many or a size class.

TRBJ2-1 TRBD1 TRBV10-3 few TGTGCCATCAGGATAGGGGGCGGCGAGCAGTTCTTC CAIRIGGGEQFF
TRBJ1-1 TRBD1 TRBV29-1 - TGCAGCGTTGGACCGGGACAGGGGAACACTGAAGCTTTCTTT CSVGPGQGNTEAFF
TRBJ2-1 TRBD2 TRBV10-3 few TGTGCCATCAGTGAGAGGACTAGCGGGGGTTCGCAGTTCTTC CAISERTSGGSQFF
TRBJ2-1 - TRBV28 - TGTGCCAGCAGTCTCACCCGTCACAATGAGCAGTTCTTC CASSLTRHNEQFF
TRBJ2-5 TRBD2 TRBV20-1 - TGCAGTGCTTTCTTAAGACTAGCGGGAGGTCCCCGGGAGACCCAGTACTTC CSAFLRLAGGPRETQYF
TRBJ2-1 - TRBV12-3/TRBV12-4 - TGTGCCAGCAGTCCCCCGGCGGGTATCTATGAGCAGTTCTTC CASSPPAGIYEQFF
TRBJ1-1 - TRBV6-5 - TGTGCCGGCAGTCCCCTCGGGGGGTCTTACACTGAAGCTTTCTTT CAGSPLGGSYTEAFF
TRBJ2-1 - TRBV10-3 - TGTGCCATCAGTGAGTCGGTAGCTGGTGAGCAGTTCTTC CAISESVAGEQFF
TRBJ2-7 - TRBV24-1 - TGTGCCACCAGTGATTTGGAAAGAGGGGGGCAGTTGGGGTTCCGGGGATCCGAGCAGTACTTC CATSDLERGGQLGFRGSEQYF
TRBJ1-2 - TRBV29-1 - TGCAGCGTTGAAAGGCATACGGGCTACACCTTC CSVERHTGYTF
TRBJ1-2 TRBD1 TRBV20-1 - TGCGGTGCTGGGACAGCCCATGGCTACACCTTC CGAGTAHGYTF
TRBJ2-5 - TRBV10-3 - TGTGCCATCAGGGACAACGTATTCCAAGAGACCCAGTACTTC CAIRDNVFQETQYF
TRBJ2-5 - TRBV5-6 - TGTGCCAGCAGCTTGGGAGGGACCGAAGAGACCCAGTACTTC CASSLGGTEETQYF
TRBJ2-7 - TRBV11-2 - TGTGCCAGCAGCTCACTAAATGAGCAGTACTTC CASSSLNEQYF
TRBJ2-1 TRBD2 TRBV12-3/TRBV12-4 - TGTGCCAGCAGTGTAAGGACTAGCGGGAGGGTCGCCTACAATGAGCAGTTCTTC CASSVRTSGRVAYNEQFF
TRBJ2-4 - TRBV7-9 few TGTGCGACCGGGGGAGTCTTGTTGTCCAAAAACATTCAGTACTTC CATGGVLLSKNIQYF
TRBJ2-5 - TRBV7-9 - TGTGCCAGCAGCCCGAGACCTGACGAGACCCAGTACTTC CASSPRPDETQYF
TRBJ1-4 - TRBV7-2 - TGTGCCAGCAGCTTAGATCGGGGGCTCGGGGAAAAACTGTTTTTT CASSLDRGLGEKLFF
TRBJ2-3 - TRBV7-9 few TGTGCCAGCAGCGTGGACGAAAGCACAGATACGCAGTATTTT CASSVDESTDTQYF
TRBJ1-3 - TRBV6-5 - TGTGCTTCCTGGGACTCTCACTCTGGAAACACCATATATTTT CASWDSHSGNTIYF
TRBJ2-4 - TRBV9 - TGTGCCAGCAGCGTAGCCGGGACGGTAGACATTCAGTACTTC CASSVAGTVDIQYF
TRBJ2-1 TRBD1 TRBV10-2 - TGCGCCAGCAGTGACCCGGGACAGGGGGGACGCAATGAGCAGTTCTTC CASSDPGQGGRNEQFF
TRBJ2-1 - TRBV29-1 - TGCAGCGTTAAGCGTGGGACGGGAGCGAGGAGCTCCTACAATGAGCAGTTCTTC CSVKRGTGARSSYNEQFF
TRBJ2-4 - TRBV7-8 - TGTGCCAGCAGCTTACAAGGACTAGCCAAAAACATTCAGTACTTC CASSLQGLAKNIQYF
TRBJ2-1 TRBD1 TRBV10-3 - TGTGCCATCTCCCACCGGGACAGGGTGCCTTACAATGAGCAGTTCTTC CAISHRDRVPYNEQFF
TRBJ2-5 - TRBV25-1 - TGTGCCAGCAGTGAATGGGGCCGGGGGCAGGAGACCCAGTACTTC CASSEWGRGQETQYF
TRBJ2-5 TRBD2 TRBV10-1 few TGCGCCAGCAGCCGCGTAGCGGGGGGGTACCAAGAGACCCAGTACTTC CASSRVAGGYQETQYF
TRBJ1-4 - TRBV20-1 few TGCAGTGCTAGAGACCAGGGTGGATACGAAAAACTGTTTTTT CSARDQGGYEKLFF
TRBJ2-1 TRBD1 TRBV7-2 - TGTGCCAGCAGCCTCTGGACAGGGGAGCACAATGAGCAGTTCTTC CASSLWTGEHNEQFF
TRBJ2-3 - TRBV29-1 - TGCAGCGTTGGAGGCGCCTTATCGAGCACAGAGACGCAGTATTTT CSVGGALSSTETQYF
TRBJ2-1 - TRBV5-5 - TGTGCCAGCAGCTTGGAGGAGGGGGCCGGTGAGCAGTTCTTC CASSLEEGAGEQFF
TRBJ2-7 - TRBV29-1 - TGCAGCGTGGAGGAGACAGGGAGGAACTACGAGCAGTACTTC CSVEETGRNYEQYF
TRBJ2-7 - TRBV7-9 once TGTGCCAGCAGCTTAGATGTGGACGAGCAGTACTTC CASSLDVDEQYF
TRBJ1-5 - TRBV6-6 - TGTGCCAGCAGTTACGGGCAGGGTGGGAGCAATCAGCCCCAGCATTTT CASSYGQGGSNQPQHF
TRBJ1-2 - TRBV20-1 - TGCAGTGCTAGCAAAGGTGATAACTATGGCTACACCTTC CSASKGDNYGYTF
TRBJ1-4 TRBD1 TRBV25-1 - TGTGCCAGCAGTGTCCAGGGGGTTGAAAAACTGTTTTTT CASSVQGVEKLFF
TRBJ2-1 - TRBV2 - TGTGCCAGCAGTATAGACAGAATCAATGAGCAGTTCTTC CASSIDRINEQFF
TRBJ2-1 TRBD1 TRBV2 - TGTGCCAGCAGCAATCTGGAGGGACAGGGGGTACAGCAGTTCTTC CASSNLEGQGVQQFF
TRBJ1-4 TRBD1 TRBV4-2 - TGTGCCAGCAGCCAGGGTGCGGGACAGATTAATGAAAAACTGTTTTTT CASSQGAGQINEKLFF
TRBJ2-5 TRBD2 TRBV20-1 - TGCAGTACCGCTAGCGGGAATATCGAGACCCAGTACTTC CSTASGNIETQYF
TRBJ2-3 TRBD1 TRBV20-1 - TGCAGTGCTAGTCGGCGACAGGGGGCAGATACGCAGTATTTT CSASRRQGADTQYF
TRBJ2-1 - TRBV15 - TGTGCCACCAGCAGAGATCCTGGCAATGAGCAGTTCTTC CATSRDPGNEQFF
TRBJ1-2 TRBD1 TRBV29-1 few TGCAGCGTTGAAGATCAGGGACAGGGATGGGGCTACACCTTC CSVEDQGQGWGYTF
TRBJ1-1 TRBD1 TRBV29-1 - TGCAGCGTCCTACGACAGGGGAAAACTGAAGCTTTCTTT CSVLRQGKTEAFF
TRBJ2-7 TRBD2 TRBV20-1 - TGCAGTGCTAGAGATAGCGGGAGGGATCTCTCCTACGAGCAGTACTTC CSARDSGRDLSYEQYF
TRBJ2-3 TRBD2 TRBV20-1 - TGCAGTGCAGGGCTAGCGGGGAACTCTAGCACAGATACGCAGTATTTT CSAGLAGNSSTDTQYF
TRBJ2-1 TRBD2 TRBV20-1 few TGCAGTGCTAGCCAGACTAGCGGGGGGTACAATGAGCAGTTCTTC CSASQTSGGYNEQFF
TRBJ2-3 TRBD2 TRBV20-1 - TGCAGTGCTAGAGTTAGCGGGGGGGCCGCAGATACGCAGTATTTT CSARVSGGAADTQYF
TRBJ1-1 - TRBV7-8 - TGTGCCAGCAGCTTACGGACGGGGAAACTGAACACTGAAGCTTTCTTT CASSLRTGKLNTEAFF
TRBJ2-1 - TRBV9 - TGTGCCAGCAGCGGGGACTCGAGCTCCTACAATGAGCAGTTCTTC CASSGDSSSYNEQFF
TRBJ1-2 - TRBV3-1 - TGTGCCAGCAGCCAGACCGGGGCGCTGAAGAATGGCTACACCTTC CASSQTGALKNGYTF
TRBJ1-1 TRBD1 TRBV5-5 - TGTGCCAGCAGCTTAGGACAGGGAGGGGTGAACACTGAAGCTTTCTTT CASSLGQGGVNTEAFF
TRBJ2-5 - TRBV20-1 - TGCAGTGCTTTCTTGGACGAAGAGACCCAGTACTTC CSAFLDEETQYF